Detailed here is one T cell receptor (beta chain). The study sampled blood at baseline, cycle 4 day 1, and cycle 7 day 1. Only in-frame clones appear in the TCRdb table, and some are missing; sequencing was by immunoSEQ multiplex PCR. The sample holds 100,000 to 150,000 clones; just under 95% are singletons and the top ten take roughly 0.85%. This specimen belongs to a study of OX40 agonist ivuxolimab in advanced cancers. Study details: An agonistic anti-OX40 (CD134) antibody, ivuxolimab, was used to treat the patients. Recorded diagnoses for dose-escalation patients were hepatocellular carcinoma, melanoma, renal cell or head and neck cancer. Patients were dosed intravenously with ivuxolimab at 0.01 to 10 mg/kg every 2 weeks.

V dropped 4 bases and J dropped 5 bases, with 15 bases sitting between them. Germline V gives CDR1 MGHRA, CDR2 YSYEKL. The CDR3 has 14 amino acids. This TCR was recovered from an adult with an advanced solid tumor such as melanoma, head and neck, liver or kidney cancer. The chain recombines TRBV4-1 with TRBJ2-7; D is perhaps TRBD1 or TRBD2 (5 bases each). The sequencing here drew on CD4+ or CD8+ T cells sorted from blood, taken in a trial of the OX40 agonist ivuxolimab. The CDR3 coding sequence is TGCGCCAGCAGCCGGATGGGGGAGTACAACGAGCAGTACTTC. This gives the protein CASSRMGEYNEQYF.